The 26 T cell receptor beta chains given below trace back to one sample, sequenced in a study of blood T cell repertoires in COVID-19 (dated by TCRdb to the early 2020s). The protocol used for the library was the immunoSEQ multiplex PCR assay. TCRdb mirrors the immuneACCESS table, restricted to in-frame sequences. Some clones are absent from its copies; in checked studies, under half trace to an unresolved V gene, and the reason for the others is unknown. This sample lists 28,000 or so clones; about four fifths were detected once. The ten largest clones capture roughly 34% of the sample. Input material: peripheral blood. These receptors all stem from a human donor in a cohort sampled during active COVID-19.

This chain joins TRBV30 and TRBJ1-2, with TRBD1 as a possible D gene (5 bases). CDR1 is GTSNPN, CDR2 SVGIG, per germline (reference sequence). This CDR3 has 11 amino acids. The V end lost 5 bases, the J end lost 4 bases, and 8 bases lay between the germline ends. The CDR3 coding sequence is TGTGCCTGGGGGGCCAGCTATGGCTACACCTTC. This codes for CAWGASYGYTF.

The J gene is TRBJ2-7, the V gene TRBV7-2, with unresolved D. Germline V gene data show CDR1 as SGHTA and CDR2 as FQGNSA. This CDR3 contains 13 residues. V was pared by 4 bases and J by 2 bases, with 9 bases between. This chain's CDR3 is CASSSVPPYEQYF. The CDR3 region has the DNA TGTGCCAGCAGCTCCGTCCCCCCCTACGAGCAGTACTTC.

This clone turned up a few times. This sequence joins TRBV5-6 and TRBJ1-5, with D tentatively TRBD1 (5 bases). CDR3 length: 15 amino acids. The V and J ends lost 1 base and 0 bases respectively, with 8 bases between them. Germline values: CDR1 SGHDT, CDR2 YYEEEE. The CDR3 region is CASSLRDYSNQPQHF. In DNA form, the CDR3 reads TGTGCCAGCAGCTTGCGGGACTATAGCAATCAGCCCCAGCATTTT.

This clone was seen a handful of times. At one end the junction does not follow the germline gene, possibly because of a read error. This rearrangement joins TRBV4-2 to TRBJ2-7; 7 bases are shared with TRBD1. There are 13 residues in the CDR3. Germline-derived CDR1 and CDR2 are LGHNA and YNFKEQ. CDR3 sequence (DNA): TGTGCCAGCCGCCAGGGGACAGTCGACGAGCAGTACTTC. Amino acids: CASRQGTVDEQYF.

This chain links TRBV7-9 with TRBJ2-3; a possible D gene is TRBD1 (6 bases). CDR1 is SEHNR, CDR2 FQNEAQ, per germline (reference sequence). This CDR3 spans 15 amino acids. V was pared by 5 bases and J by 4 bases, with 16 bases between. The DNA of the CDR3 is TGTGCCAGCAGCCTTCGTGCAGGGGTCCCAGATACGCAGTATTTT. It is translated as CASSLRAGVPDTQYF.

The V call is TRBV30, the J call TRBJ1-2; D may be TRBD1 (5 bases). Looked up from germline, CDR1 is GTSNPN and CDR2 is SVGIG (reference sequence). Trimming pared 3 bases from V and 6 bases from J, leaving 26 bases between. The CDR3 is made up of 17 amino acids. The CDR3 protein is CAWRFDSSPGLVHGYTF. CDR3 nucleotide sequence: TGTGCCTGGAGATTTGATTCAAGTCCGGGACTAGTACATGGCTACACCTTC. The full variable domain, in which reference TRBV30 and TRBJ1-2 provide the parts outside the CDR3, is SQTIHQWPATLVQPVGSPLSLECTVEGTSNPNLYWYRQAAGRGLQLLFYSVGIGQISSEVPQNLSASRPQDRQFILSSKKLLLSDSGFYLCAWRFDSSPGLVHGYTFGSGTRLTVV.

The CDR3 DNA reads TGTGCCAGCAGTGTAGGACAGGGACTCTACGAGCAGTACTTC. Translation: CASSVGQGLYEQYF. The chain recombines TRBV2 with TRBJ2-7; TRBD1 aligns across 8 bases. CDR1 SNHLY and CDR2 FYNNEI come from the germline V gene. This CDR3 comprises 14 residues. Trimming took 4 bases from V and 3 from J; bases not matched to a gene: 5.

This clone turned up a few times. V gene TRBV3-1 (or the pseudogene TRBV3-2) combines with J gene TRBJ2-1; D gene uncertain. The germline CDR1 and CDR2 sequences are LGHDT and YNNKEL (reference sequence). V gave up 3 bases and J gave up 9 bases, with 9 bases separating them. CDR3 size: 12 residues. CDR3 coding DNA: TGTGCCAGCAGCCAGAGTATAACTGAGCAGTTCTTC. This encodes CASSQSITEQFF.

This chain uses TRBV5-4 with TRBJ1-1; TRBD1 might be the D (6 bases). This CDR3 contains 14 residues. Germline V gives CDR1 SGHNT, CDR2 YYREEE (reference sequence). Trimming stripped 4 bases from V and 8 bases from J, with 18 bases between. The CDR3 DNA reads TGTGCCAGCAGCGCGCTGCAGGGGATCACCGAAGCTTTCTTT. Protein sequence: CASSALQGITEAFF.

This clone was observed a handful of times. CDR3 sequence (DNA): TGTGCCAGCAGCGCCCCGGGAAACATTCAGTACTTC. This sequence encodes CASSAPGNIQYF. The rearrangement joins TRBV5-4 to TRBJ2-4, with D unresolved. This CDR3 spans 12 amino acids. Germline assignment: CDR1 SGHNT and CDR2 YYREEE (reference sequence). V lost 4 bases and J 6 bases, leaving 8 bases between the germline ends.

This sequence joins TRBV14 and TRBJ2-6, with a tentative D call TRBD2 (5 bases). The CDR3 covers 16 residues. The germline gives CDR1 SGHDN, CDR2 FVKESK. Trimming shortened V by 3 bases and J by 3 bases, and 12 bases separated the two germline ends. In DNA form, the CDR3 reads TGTGCCAGCAGCCAGTGGCGAGGGAGTGGGGCCAACGTCCTGACTTTC. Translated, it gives CASSQWRGSGANVLTF.

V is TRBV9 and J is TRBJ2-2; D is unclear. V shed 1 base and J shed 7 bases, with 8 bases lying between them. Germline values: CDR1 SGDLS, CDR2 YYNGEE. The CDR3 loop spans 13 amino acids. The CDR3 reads CASSVRPVGELFF. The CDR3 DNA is TGTGCCAGCAGCGTACGTCCGGTCGGGGAGCTGTTTTTT. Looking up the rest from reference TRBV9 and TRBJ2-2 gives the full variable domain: DSGVTQTPKHLITATGQRVTLRCSPRSGDLSVYWYQQSLDQGLQFLIQYYNGEERAKGNILERFSAQQFPDLHSELNLSSLELGDSALYFCASSVRPVGELFFGEGSRLTVL.

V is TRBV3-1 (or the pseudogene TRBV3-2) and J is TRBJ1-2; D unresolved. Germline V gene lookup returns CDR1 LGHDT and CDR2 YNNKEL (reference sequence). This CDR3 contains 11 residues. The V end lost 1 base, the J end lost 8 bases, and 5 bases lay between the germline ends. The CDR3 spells CASSQGRGYTF. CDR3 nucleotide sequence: TGTGCCAGCAGCCAAGGGAGAGGCTACACCTTC.

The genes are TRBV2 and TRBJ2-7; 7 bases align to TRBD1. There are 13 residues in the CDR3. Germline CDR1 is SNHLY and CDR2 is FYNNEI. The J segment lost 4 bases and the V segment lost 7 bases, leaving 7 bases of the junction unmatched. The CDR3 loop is CASTQGVGYEQYF. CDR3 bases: TGTGCCAGCACCCAGGGGGTAGGGTACGAGCAGTACTTC.

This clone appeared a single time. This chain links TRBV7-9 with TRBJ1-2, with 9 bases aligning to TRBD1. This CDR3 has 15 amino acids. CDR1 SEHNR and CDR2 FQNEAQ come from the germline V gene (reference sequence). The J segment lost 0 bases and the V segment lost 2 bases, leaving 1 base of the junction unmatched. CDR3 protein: CASSLRTGANYGYTF. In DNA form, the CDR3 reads TGTGCCAGCAGCTTAAGGACAGGGGCTAACTATGGCTACACCTTC.

The chain's CDR3 is CASSQGQGFTNYGYTF. The CDR3 DNA reads TGTGCCAGCAGCCAAGGACAGGGTTTCACTAACTATGGCTACACCTTC. The rearrangement joins TRBV3-1 (or the pseudogene TRBV3-2) to TRBJ1-2, with 7 bases that match TRBD1. The germline V gene encodes CDR1 LGHDT and CDR2 YNNKEL (reference sequence). Trimming removed 1 base from V and 0 bases from J; junction bases left unmatched: 5. The CDR3 is 16 amino acids.

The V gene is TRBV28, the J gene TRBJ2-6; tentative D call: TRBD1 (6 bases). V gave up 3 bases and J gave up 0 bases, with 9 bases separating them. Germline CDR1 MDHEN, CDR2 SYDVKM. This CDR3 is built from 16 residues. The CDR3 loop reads CASSLVGHSGANVLTF. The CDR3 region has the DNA TGTGCCAGCAGTTTGGTGGGACACTCTGGGGCCAACGTCCTGACTTTC. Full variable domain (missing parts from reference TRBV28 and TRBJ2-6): DVKVTQSSRYLVKRTGEKVFLECVQDMDHENMFWYRQDPGLGLRLIYFSYDVKMKEKGDIPEGYSVSREKKERFSLILESASTNQTSMYLCASSLVGHSGANVLTFGAGSRLTVL.

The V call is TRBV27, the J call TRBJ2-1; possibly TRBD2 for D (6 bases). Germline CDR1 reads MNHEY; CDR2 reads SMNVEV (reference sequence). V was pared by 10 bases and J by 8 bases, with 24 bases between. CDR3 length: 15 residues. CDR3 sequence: CATSPRDWGEYEQFF. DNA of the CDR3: TGTGCCACCAGCCCCCGGGACTGGGGGGAGTATGAGCAGTTCTTC.

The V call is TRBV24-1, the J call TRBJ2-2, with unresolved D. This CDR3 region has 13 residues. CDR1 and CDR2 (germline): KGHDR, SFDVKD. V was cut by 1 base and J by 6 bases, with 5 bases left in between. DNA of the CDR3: TGTGCCACCAGTGATTTTAGTTCCGGGGAGCTGTTTTTT. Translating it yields CATSDFSSGELFF.

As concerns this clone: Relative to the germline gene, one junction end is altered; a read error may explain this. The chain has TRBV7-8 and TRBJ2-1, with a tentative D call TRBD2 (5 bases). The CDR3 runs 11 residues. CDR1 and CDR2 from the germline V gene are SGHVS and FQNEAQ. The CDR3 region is CASSYGLERFF. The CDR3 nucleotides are TGTGCCAGCAGCTACGGACTGGAGCGGTTCTTC.

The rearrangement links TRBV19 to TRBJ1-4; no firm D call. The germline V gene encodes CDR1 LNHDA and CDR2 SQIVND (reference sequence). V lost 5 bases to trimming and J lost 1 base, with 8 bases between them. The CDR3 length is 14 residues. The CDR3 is CASSRGETNEKLFF. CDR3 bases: TGTGCCAGTAGTCGCGGTGAAACTAATGAAAAACTGTTTTTT.

Here the CDR3 reads CASSRERQALNTEAFF. The CDR3 DNA follows: TGTGCCAGCAGTAGAGAGCGACAGGCGTTGAACACTGAAGCTTTCTTT. The chain uses TRBV2 and TRBJ1-1, with D tentatively TRBD1 (6 bases). Germline lookup yields CDR1 SNHLY and CDR2 FYNNEI. This CDR3 contains 16 residues. The V end was cut by 5 bases, the J end by 0 bases, with 16 bases between.

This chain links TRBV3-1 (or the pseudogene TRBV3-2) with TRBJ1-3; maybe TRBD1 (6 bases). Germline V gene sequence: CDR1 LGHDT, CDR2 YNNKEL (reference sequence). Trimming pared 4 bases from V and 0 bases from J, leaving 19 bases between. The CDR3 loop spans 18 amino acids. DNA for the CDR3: TGTGCCAGCAGCCGGAAGACGGGACACCTCAACTCTGGAAACACCATATATTTT. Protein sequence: CASSRKTGHLNSGNTIYF.

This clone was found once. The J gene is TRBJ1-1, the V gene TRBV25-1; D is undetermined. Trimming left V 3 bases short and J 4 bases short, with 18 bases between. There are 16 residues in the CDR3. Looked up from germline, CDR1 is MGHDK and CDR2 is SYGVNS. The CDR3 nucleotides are TGTGCCAGCAGTGACCTCCCCTTAGACATTAGCACTGAAGCTTTCTTT. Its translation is CASSDLPLDISTEAFF.

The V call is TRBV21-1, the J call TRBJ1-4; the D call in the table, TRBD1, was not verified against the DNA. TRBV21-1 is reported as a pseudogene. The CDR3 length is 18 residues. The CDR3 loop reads CASSKGYRMTTTNEKLFF. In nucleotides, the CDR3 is TGTGCCAGCAGCAAGGGGTACAGGATGACAACAACTAATGAAAAACTGTTTTTT.

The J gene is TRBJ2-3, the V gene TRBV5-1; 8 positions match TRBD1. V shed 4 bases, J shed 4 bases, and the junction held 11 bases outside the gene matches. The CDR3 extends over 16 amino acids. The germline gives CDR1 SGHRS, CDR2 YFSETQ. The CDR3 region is CASSHRRQGIADTQYF. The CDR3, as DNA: TGCGCCAGCAGCCACAGAAGACAGGGGATCGCAGATACGCAGTATTTT.